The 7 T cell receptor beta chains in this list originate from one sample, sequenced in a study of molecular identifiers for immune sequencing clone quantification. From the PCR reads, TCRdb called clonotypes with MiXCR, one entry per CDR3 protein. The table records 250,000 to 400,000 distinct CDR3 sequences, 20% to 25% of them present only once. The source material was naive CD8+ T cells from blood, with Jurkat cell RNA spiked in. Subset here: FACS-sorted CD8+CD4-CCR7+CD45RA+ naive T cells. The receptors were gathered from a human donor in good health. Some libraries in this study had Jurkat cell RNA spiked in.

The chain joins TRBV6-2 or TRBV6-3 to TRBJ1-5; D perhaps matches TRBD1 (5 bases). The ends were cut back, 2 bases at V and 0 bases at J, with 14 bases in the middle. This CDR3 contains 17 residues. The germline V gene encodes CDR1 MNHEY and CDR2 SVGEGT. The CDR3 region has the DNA TGTGCCAGCAGTTACCCTCACAGGAATTATAGCAATCAGCCCCAGCATTTT. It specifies CASSYPHRNYSNQPQHF.

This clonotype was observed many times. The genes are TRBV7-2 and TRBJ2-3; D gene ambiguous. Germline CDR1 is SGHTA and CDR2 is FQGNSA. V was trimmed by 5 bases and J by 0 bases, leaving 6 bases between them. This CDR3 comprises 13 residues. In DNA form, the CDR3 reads TGTGCCAGCAGCCCCATTAGCACAGATACGCAGTATTTT. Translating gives CASSPISTDTQYF.

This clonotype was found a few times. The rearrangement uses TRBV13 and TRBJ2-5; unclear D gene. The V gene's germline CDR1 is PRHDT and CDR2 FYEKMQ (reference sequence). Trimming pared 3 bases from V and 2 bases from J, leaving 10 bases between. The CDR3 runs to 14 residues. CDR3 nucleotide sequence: TGTGCCAGCAGCTTGAGGATGGGACAAGAGACCCAGTACTTC. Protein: CASSLRMGQETQYF.

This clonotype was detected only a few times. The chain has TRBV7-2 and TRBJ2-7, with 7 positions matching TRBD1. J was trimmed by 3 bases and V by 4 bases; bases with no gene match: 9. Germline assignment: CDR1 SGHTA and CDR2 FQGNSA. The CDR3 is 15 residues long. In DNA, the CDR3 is TGTGCCAGCAGCTCTTTTGGGACAGCCAACTACGAGCAGTACTTC. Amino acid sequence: CASSSFGTANYEQYF. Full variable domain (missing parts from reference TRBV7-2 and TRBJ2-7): GAGVSQSPSNKVTEKGKDVELRCDPISGHTALYWYRQSLGQGLEFLIYFQGNSAPDKSGLPSDRFSAERTGGSVSTLTIQRTQQEDSAVYLCASSSFGTANYEQYFGPGTRLTVT.

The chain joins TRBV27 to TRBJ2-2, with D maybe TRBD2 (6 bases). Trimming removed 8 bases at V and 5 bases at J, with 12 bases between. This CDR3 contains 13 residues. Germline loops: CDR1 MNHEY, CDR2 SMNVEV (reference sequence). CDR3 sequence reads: CASRLVRTGELFF. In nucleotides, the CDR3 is TGTGCCAGCCGACTAGTCCGGACCGGGGAGCTGTTTTTT.

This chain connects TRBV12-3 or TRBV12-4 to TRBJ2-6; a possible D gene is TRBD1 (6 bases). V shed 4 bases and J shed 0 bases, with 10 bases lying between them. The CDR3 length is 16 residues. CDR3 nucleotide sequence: TGTGCCAGCAGTTCGGGACAAATCTCTGGGGCCAACGTCCTGACTTTC. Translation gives CASSSGQISGANVLTF.

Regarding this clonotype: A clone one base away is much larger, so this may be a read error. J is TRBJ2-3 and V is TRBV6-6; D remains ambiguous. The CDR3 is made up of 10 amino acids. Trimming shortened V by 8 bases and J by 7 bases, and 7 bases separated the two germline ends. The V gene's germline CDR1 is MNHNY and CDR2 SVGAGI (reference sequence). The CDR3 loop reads CASGGHTQYF. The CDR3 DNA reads TGTGCCAGCGGCGGCCATACGCAGTATTTT.